The 30 T cell receptor beta chains below all came from one sample that was sequenced in a study of post-analysis software for immune sequencing data. Study-wide results and caveats: Relative to controls, patients had about 5 TRBV segments at higher frequency, with TRBV5-6, TRBV5-1 and TRBV20-1 among these.

The TCR beta cDNA libraries contained unique molecular identifiers. TCRdb processed the PCR reads anew with MiXCR; each CDR3 protein has one entry. Of some 450,000 distinct CDR3 sequences listed, roughly 45% are singletons. Their antigens remain unidentified. The material sequenced was blood. Receptors originate from a girl between 5 and 17 years old with multiple sclerosis.

The chain joins TRBV10-3 to TRBJ2-4, with 7 bases lining up with TRBD1. CDR3 size: 14 residues. The V and J ends lost 3 bases and 7 bases, in that order; junction bases with no gene match: 6. Germline V gene lookup returns CDR1 ENHRY and CDR2 SYGVKD. In DNA form, the CDR3 reads TGTGCCATCAGTGAACGGGACAGAGCCAACATTCAGTACTTC. Encoded protein: CAISERDRANIQYF.

Points on this clonotype: Its ends do not fully match the called genes, so a read error is possible. CDR3 coding DNA: TGTGCCAGCAGTCCCCAGTACCTCGAGCCAGCTAGCGATCAGCCCCAGCATTTT. The encoded protein is CASSPQYLEPASDQPQHF. V gene TRBV12-3 or TRBV12-4 combines with J gene TRBJ1-5; no definite D call. The CDR3 is made up of 18 amino acids.

The CDR3: CASRSAGVATGELFF. The CDR3 region has the DNA TGTGCCAGCAGGTCCGCGGGAGTAGCGACCGGGGAGCTGTTTTTT. The genes are TRBV6-5 and TRBJ2-2, with 7 bases identical to TRBD2. This CDR3 has 15 residues. The V and J ends lost 6 bases and 5 bases, in that order; junction bases with no gene match: 9. Germline loops: CDR1 MNHEY, CDR2 SVGAGI.

Turning to this clonotype: It may be a read error: a sequence one base away is much more abundant. The V gene is TRBV12-3 or TRBV12-4, the J gene TRBJ2-5; 7 nucleotides match TRBD1. The DNA end lines up better with TRBJ2-1; the J call may be wrong. The CDR3 loop spans 13 amino acids. The DNA for the CDR3 is TGTGCCAGCAGCGACAGGGTCAGAGAGACCCAGTTCTTC. The encoded protein is CASSDRVRETQFF.

The V call is TRBV5-1, the J call TRBJ2-5; a weak D match, TRBD1 (5 bases). Germline-derived CDR1 and CDR2 are SGHRS and YFSETQ. This CDR3 is built from 14 residues. V lost 4 bases and J lost 2, with 12 bases in between. The CDR3 DNA follows: TGCGCCAGCAGCCTGGGGCGGCAGCAAGAGACCCAGTACTTC. Amino acid sequence: CASSLGRQQETQYF.

This clonotype was picked up a small number of times. The chain couples TRBV5-1 to TRBJ1-1; possibly TRBD1 for D (5 bases). Germline V gives CDR1 SGHRS, CDR2 YFSETQ. The CDR3 is 15 amino acids. Trimming shortened V by 4 bases and J by 5 bases, and 18 bases separated the two germline ends. The CDR3 DNA reads TGCGCCAGCAGCACCGGGACGGCCCCTGGGACTGAAGCTTTCTTT. This gives the protein CASSTGTAPGTEAFF. The entire variable domain, with the rest obtained from reference TRBV5-1 and TRBJ1-1, is as follows: KAGVTQTPRYLIKTRGQQVTLSCSPISGHRSVSWYQQTPGQGLQFLFEYFSETQRNKGNFPGRFSGRQFSNSRSEMNVSTLELGDSALYLCASSTGTAPGTEAFFGQGTRLTVV.

J is TRBJ2-7 and V is TRBV20-1; 8 bases are shared with TRBD1. Looked up from germline, CDR1 is DFQATT and CDR2 is SNEGSKA (reference sequence). The CDR3 has 13 amino acids. V shed 5 bases and J 4 bases; nucleotides not matched to a gene: 7. In DNA, the CDR3 is TGCAGTGCTTCCCCAGGGGGCGGTTACGAGCAGTACTTC. Amino acids: CSASPGGGYEQYF.

Comments on this clonotype: One junction end disagrees with the germline gene, perhaps due to a read error. The chain uses TRBV6-5 and TRBJ2-3; 7 positions match TRBD1. The CDR3 extends over 16 amino acids. Germline V lookup: CDR1 MNHEY, CDR2 SVGAGI. CDR3 nucleotide sequence: TGTGCCAGCAGTCGTTCCGGGACAGCCTTCACAGATTCGCAGTATTTT. Translated, it gives CASSRSGTAFTDSQYF.

Concerning this clonotype itself: One end of the junction is discordant with germline, which a read error may explain. The chain couples TRBV27 to TRBJ2-1, with D uncertain. This CDR3 has 13 amino acids. Looked up from germline, CDR1 is MNHEY and CDR2 is SMNVEV (reference sequence). CDR3 protein: CAGSFSGYNEQFF. In nucleotides, the CDR3 is TGTGCCGGCAGTTTCTCCGGTTACAATGAGCAGTTCTTC.

This clonotype was counted a few times. V and J are TRBV6-1 and TRBJ2-2, with D possibly matching TRBD1 (6 bases). This CDR3 has 15 residues. Germline assignment: CDR1 MNHNS and CDR2 SASEGT. The germline V and J ends were trimmed by 7 bases and 1 base, with 13 bases remaining between them. In DNA form, the CDR3 reads TGTGCCAGCACCCAGGGGCGCGGGAACACCGGGGAGCTGTTTTTT. It specifies CASTQGRGNTGELFF.

CDR3: CASSPSASYNEQFF. CDR3 DNA sequence: TGTGCCAGCAGCCCCTCGGCCTCCTACAATGAGCAGTTCTTC. The V call is TRBV11-3, the J call TRBJ2-1, with unresolved D. The ends were cut back, 5 bases at V and 0 bases at J, with 8 bases in the middle. The germline V gene has CDR1 SGHNT and CDR2 YENEEA. This CDR3 has 14 residues.

The chain links TRBV28 to TRBJ2-5; D possibly corresponds to TRBD2 (6 bases). Deletions cut 8 bases from V and 2 bases from J, with 15 bases between. The CDR3 length is 14 residues. Per germline, CDR1 MDHEN and CDR2 SYDVKM. CDR3 loop: CASSLISGQETQYF. The CDR3 DNA reads as TGTGCCAGCTCTCTCATTAGCGGACAAGAGACCCAGTACTTC.

This clonotype was seen a few times. V is TRBV20-1 and J is TRBJ2-5, with 7 bases matching TRBD2. With the DNA end fitting TRBJ2-7 better, the J assignment may be wrong. The CDR3 consists of 14 residues. Germline assignment: CDR1 DFQATT and CDR2 SNEGSKA (reference sequence). The CDR3 DNA is TGCAGTGCTAGAGGACTAGCATATAGAGGCGAGCAGTACTTC. Amino acids: CSARGLAYRGEQYF.

J is TRBJ2-3 and V is TRBV10-1, with a tentative D call TRBD2 (6 bases). The CDR3 sequence is 15 residues long. Trimming removed 0 bases from V and 0 bases from J, with 7 bases in between. The V gene's germline CDR1 is WNHNN and CDR2 SYGVQD (reference sequence). The CDR3 region has the DNA TGCGCCAGCAGTGAGTCGCGGGGAAGCACAGATACGCAGTATTTT. It encodes CASSESRGSTDTQYF.

Turning to this clonotype: An end of the junction differs from the germline gene, which may be a read error. The rearrangement links TRBV29-1 to TRBJ2-7; D is possibly TRBD2 (6 bases). There are 13 residues in the CDR3. CDR1 and CDR2 from the germline V gene are SQVTM and ANQGSEA. CDR3 nucleotides: TGCAGCGTAGAAGGCGGGACGACCTACGAGCAGTACTTC. Protein sequence: CSVEGGTTYEQYF.

This clonotype was detected only a few times. The chain has TRBV28 and TRBJ2-3; D might be TRBD2 (5 bases). Trimming removed 6 bases from V and 5 bases from J, with 6 bases in between. The CDR3 runs to 11 residues. In germline, CDR1 is MDHEN, CDR2 SYDVKM. DNA of the CDR3: TGTGCCAGCAGGGGAGAAGATACGCAGTATTTT. It is translated as CASRGEDTQYF. Full variable domain (rest looked up from reference TRBV28 and TRBJ2-3): DVKVTQSSRYLVKRTGEKVFLECVQDMDHENMFWYRQDPGLGLRLIYFSYDVKMKEKGDIPEGYSVSREKKERFSLILESASTNQTSMYLCASRGEDTQYFGPGTRLTVL.

The chain carries TRBV7-9 and TRBJ1-5; no firm D call. Germline CDR1 is SEHNR and CDR2 is FQNEAQ (reference sequence). The CDR3 consists of 14 residues. Trimming took 5 bases from V and 7 from J, leaving 15 bases between them. The CDR3 spells CASSGEGMDQPQHF. The CDR3 coding sequence is TGTGCCAGCAGCGGTGAGGGTATGGACCAGCCCCAGCATTTT.

Details on this clonotype: One junction end disagrees with the germline gene, perhaps due to a read error. This rearrangement joins TRBV4-1 to TRBJ1-1; D unresolved. The germline gives CDR1 MGHRA, CDR2 YSYEKL. CDR3 size: 14 residues. CDR3 region: CANSQAGGVTEAFF. Written as DNA, the CDR3 is TGCGCCAACAGCCAAGCCGGCGGGGTCACTGAAGCTTTCTTT.

This clonotype was detected a few times. The genes are TRBV18 and TRBJ2-5, with no clear D. Trimming removed 0 bases at V and 2 bases at J, with 4 bases between. The CDR3 sequence is 13 residues long. Germline CDR1 is KGHSH and CDR2 is LQKENI. This CDR3 is CASSPPLQETQYF. CDR3 DNA sequence: TGTGCCAGCTCACCACCACTTCAAGAGACCCAGTACTTC. The full variable domain, with the rest looked up from reference TRBV18 and TRBJ2-5, is NAGVMQNPRHLVRRRGQEARLRCSPMKGHSHVYWYRQLPEEGLKFMVYLQKENIIDESGMPKERFSAEFPKEGPSILRIQQVVRGDSAAYFCASSPPLQETQYFGPGTRLLVL.

Turning to this clonotype: The junction departs from the called germline gene at one end, perhaps through a read error. The chain has TRBV28 and TRBJ2-6, with TRBD1 identical over 8 bases. Germline V CDR1 and CDR2: MDHEN, SYDVKM. The CDR3 sequence is 16 residues long. The CDR3 here is CTSSRTGWVGANVLTF. CDR3 nucleotide sequence: TGTACCAGCAGTAGGACAGGGTGGGTAGGGGCCAACGTCCTGACTTTC.

There are a few counts of this clonotype. The V call is TRBV7-2, the J call TRBJ2-4, with 8 bases lining up with TRBD2. The J call is in doubt because the DNA end fits TRBJ2-7 better. CDR3 length: 14 amino acids. From germline, CDR1 is SGHTA and CDR2 FQGNSA. The CDR3 region is CASSPMGLEDEQYF. CDR3 coding DNA: TGTGCCAGCAGCCCGATGGGACTAGAAGACGAGCAGTACTTC.

This clonotype showed up just a few times. V usage is TRBV7-2 and J usage is TRBJ1-1; D possibly corresponds to TRBD1 (6 bases). V lost 5 bases and J 4 bases, leaving 14 bases between the germline ends. The CDR3 extends over 14 amino acids. CDR1 and CDR2 (germline): SGHTA, FQGNSA. This CDR3 reads CASSPGTLSTEAFF. Written as DNA, the CDR3 is TGTGCCAGCAGCCCCGGGACATTGAGCACTGAAGCTTTCTTT. The full variable domain, rest sourced from reference TRBV7-2 and TRBJ1-1, is GAGVSQSPSNKVTEKGKDVELRCDPISGHTALYWYRQSLGQGLEFLIYFQGNSAPDKSGLPSDRFSAERTGGSVSTLTIQRTQQEDSAVYLCASSPGTLSTEAFFGQGTRLTVV.

The J gene is TRBJ2-1, the V gene TRBV20-1, with D perhaps matching TRBD2 (6 bases). This CDR3 spans 13 amino acids. Germline V gene data show CDR1 as DFQATT and CDR2 as SNEGSKA (reference sequence). Trimming removed 2 bases from V and 4 bases from J, with 9 bases in between. The CDR3 protein is CSARMAGYNEQFF. CDR3 nucleotide sequence: TGCAGTGCTAGAATGGCGGGATACAATGAGCAGTTCTTC.

The chain carries TRBV4-1 and TRBJ1-2; TRBD1 agrees at 7 bases. The V segment lost 3 bases and the J segment 7 bases; nucleotides outside the gene matches: 8. CDR3 length: 14 amino acids. Germline CDR1 MGHRA, CDR2 YSYEKL. CDR3 sequence reads: CASSQGQYSCGYTF. CDR3 DNA sequence: TGCGCCAGCAGCCAGGGACAGTACTCCTGTGGCTACACCTTC.

This rearrangement joins TRBV7-2 to TRBJ2-1, with a tentative D call TRBD1 (5 bases). The DNA end lines up better with TRBJ2-7; the J call may be wrong. This CDR3 is built from 15 residues. Germline V lookup: CDR1 SGHTA, CDR2 FQGNSA. The CDR3 reads CASSPQGAAYNEQYF. In DNA form, the CDR3 reads TGTGCCAGCAGCCCTCAGGGCGCGGCCTACAATGAGCAGTACTTC.

This clonotype is a singleton in its sample. The CDR3 spells CSARQGVSYNEQYF. Here the CDR3 DNA reads TGCAGTGCTCGACAGGGAGTCTCCTACAATGAGCAGTACTTC. The chain joins TRBV20-1 to TRBJ2-1; 7 bases are shared with TRBD1. The J call is uncertain, as TRBJ2-7 better fits the DNA end. Germline V CDR1 and CDR2: DFQATT, SNEGSKA (reference sequence). The CDR3 has 14 amino acids.

The chain couples TRBV5-1 to TRBJ2-7; the match to TRBD1 covers 11 bases. Germline lookup yields CDR1 SGHRS and CDR2 YFSETQ. The CDR3 length is 15 residues. V shed 0 bases and J 2 bases; nucleotides not matched to a gene: 1. The CDR3, as DNA: TGCGCCAGCAGCTTGGAGGGACAGGGGGCCTACGAGCAGTACTTC. Residues: CASSLEGQGAYEQYF.

The chain has TRBV20-1 and TRBJ2-5, with D perhaps assigned TRBD1 or TRBD2 (7 bases each). Germline CDR1 and CDR2: DFQATT and SNEGSKA (reference sequence). The CDR3 runs 12 residues. CDR3 loop: CRIAGRGETQYF. DNA of the CDR3: TGCAGAATAGCGGGCAGGGGGGAGACCCAGTACTTC.

In this sample, this clonotype turned up once. The V and J genes are TRBV7-9 and TRBJ2-7, with 11 nucleotides matching TRBD1. TRBJ2-5 matches the DNA end more closely, so the J call is doubtful. Germline lookup yields CDR1 SEHNR and CDR2 FQNEAQ (reference sequence). There are 15 residues in the CDR3. CDR3 bases: TGTGCCAGCAGCTTAATGGGGACAGGGGGAGAGACCCAGTACTTC. It yields the protein CASSLMGTGGETQYF.

This clonotype was seen only a few times. V usage is TRBV5-1 and J usage is TRBJ2-5; no reliable D call. The CDR3 has 14 residues. Germline lookup yields CDR1 SGHRS and CDR2 YFSETQ. V was trimmed by 2 bases and J by 5 bases, leaving 13 bases between them. The CDR3 DNA follows: TGCGCCAGCAGCTTAGGTGGGGTGGAGGAGACCCAGTACTTC. Encoded protein: CASSLGGVEETQYF. The full variable domain, completed using reference TRBV5-1 and TRBJ2-5, is KAGVTQTPRYLIKTRGQQVTLSCSPISGHRSVSWYQQTPGQGLQFLFEYFSETQRNKGNFPGRFSGRQFSNSRSEMNVSTLELGDSALYLCASSLGGVEETQYFGPGTRLLVL.